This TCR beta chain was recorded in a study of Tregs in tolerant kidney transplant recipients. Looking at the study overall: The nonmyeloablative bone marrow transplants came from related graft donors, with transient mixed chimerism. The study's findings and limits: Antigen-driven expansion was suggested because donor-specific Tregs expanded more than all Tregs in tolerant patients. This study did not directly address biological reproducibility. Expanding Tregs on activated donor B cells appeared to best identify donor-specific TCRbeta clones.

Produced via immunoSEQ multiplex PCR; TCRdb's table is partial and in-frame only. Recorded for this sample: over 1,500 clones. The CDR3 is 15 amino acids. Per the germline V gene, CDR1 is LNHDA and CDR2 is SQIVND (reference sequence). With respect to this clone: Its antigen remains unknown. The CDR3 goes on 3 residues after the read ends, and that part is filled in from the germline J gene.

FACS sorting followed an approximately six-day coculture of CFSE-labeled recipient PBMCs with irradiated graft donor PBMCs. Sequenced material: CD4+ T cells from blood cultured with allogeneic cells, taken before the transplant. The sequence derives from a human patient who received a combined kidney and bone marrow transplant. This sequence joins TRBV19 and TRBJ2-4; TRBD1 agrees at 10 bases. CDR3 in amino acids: CASSAGTGAYYGQYF. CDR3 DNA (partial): TGTGCCAGTAGTGCCGGGACAGGGGCCTACTATGGT. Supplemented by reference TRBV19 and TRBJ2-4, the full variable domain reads DGGITQSPKYLFRKEGQNVTLSCEQNLNHDAMYWYRQDPGQGLRLIYYSQIVNDFQKGDIAEGYSVSREKKESFPLTVTSAQKNPTAFYLCASSAGTGAYYGQYFGAGTRLSVL.